Given below is one T cell receptor (beta chain) in context. The antigen is undetermined. This sample was included in a study of beta chain features in type 1 diabetes. CDR1 is SGHDN, CDR2 FVKESK, per germline. J gave up 1 base and V 3 bases, and 9 bases lay outside the gene matches. The CDR3 contains 17 residues. Findings and caveats of the study: Diminished insertions and augmented deletions at VDJ junctions characterized type 1 diabetes patients.

Sequenced material consisted of expressed TCRB transcripts (all of the isolated RNA was reverse transcribed). The table came from immunoSEQ multiplex PCR; TCRdb's copy has only in-frame clones and leaves some out. The repertoire includes approximately 170,000 clones, just over 9% of them detected once, and approximately 2.2% sits in the top ten. The clonotype originates from a woman under 30 in good health. The chain couples TRBV14 to TRBJ1-1; TRBD1 aligns across 9 bases. The sequenced material came from central memory CD4+ T cells from blood. CDR3 protein: CASSHFRRDRANTEAFF. In DNA form, the CDR3 reads TGTGCCAGCAGCCACTTCCGCCGGGACAGGGCGAACACTGAAGCTTTCTTT.